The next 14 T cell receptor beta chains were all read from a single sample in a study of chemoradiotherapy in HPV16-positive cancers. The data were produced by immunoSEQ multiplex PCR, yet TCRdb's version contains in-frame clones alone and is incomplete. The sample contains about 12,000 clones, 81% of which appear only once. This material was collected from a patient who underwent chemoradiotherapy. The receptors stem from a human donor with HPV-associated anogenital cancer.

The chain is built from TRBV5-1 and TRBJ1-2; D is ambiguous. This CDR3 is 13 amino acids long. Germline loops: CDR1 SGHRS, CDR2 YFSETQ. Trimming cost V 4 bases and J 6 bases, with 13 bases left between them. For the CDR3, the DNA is TGCGCCAGCAGCGCGCTCGGGAATAATGGCTACACCTTC. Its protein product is CASSALGNNGYTF.

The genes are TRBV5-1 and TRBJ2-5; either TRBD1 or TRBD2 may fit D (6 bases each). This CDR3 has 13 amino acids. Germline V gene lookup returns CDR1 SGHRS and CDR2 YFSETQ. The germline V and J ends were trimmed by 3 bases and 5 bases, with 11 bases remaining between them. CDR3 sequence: CASSWGASETQYF. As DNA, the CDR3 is TGCGCCAGCAGCTGGGGGGCGTCGGAGACCCAGTACTTC.

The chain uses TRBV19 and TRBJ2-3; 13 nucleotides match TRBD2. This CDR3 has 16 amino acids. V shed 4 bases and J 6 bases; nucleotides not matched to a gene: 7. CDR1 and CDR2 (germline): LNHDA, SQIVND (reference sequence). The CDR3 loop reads CASSNLGTSGVDTQYF. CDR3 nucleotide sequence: TGTGCCAGTAGTAACCTCGGGACTAGCGGGGTCGATACGCAGTATTTT. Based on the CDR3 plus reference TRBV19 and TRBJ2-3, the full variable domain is DGGITQSPKYLFRKEGQNVTLSCEQNLNHDAMYWYRQDPGQGLRLIYYSQIVNDFQKGDIAEGYSVSREKKESFPLTVTSAQKNPTAFYLCASSNLGTSGVDTQYFGPGTRLTVL.

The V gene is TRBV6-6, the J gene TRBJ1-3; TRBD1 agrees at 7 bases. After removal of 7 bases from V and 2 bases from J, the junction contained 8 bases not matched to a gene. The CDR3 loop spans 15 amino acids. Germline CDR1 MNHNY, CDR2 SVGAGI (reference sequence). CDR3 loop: CASTQVGTAGNTIYF. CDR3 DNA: TGTGCCAGCACCCAAGTTGGGACAGCTGGAAACACCATATATTTT.

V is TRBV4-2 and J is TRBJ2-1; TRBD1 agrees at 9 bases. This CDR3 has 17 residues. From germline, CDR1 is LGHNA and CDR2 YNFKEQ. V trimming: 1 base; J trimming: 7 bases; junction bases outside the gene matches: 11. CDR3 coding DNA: TGTGCCAGCAGCCAAGGGCCGGACAGGGGAGCACAAAATGAGCAGTTCTTC. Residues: CASSQGPDRGAQNEQFF.

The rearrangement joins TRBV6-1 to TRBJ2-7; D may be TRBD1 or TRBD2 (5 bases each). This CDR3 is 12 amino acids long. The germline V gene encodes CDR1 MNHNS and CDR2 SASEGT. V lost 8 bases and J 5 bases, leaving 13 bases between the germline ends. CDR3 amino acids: CASRGRADEQYF. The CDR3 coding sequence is TGTGCCAGCCGGGGCAGGGCTGACGAGCAGTACTTC.

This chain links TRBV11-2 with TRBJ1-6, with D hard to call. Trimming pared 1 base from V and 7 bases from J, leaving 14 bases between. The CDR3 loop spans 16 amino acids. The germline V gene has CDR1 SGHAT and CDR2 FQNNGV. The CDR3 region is CASSLVMSRINSPLHF. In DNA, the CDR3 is TGTGCCAGCAGCTTAGTCATGAGCCGCATAAATTCACCCCTCCACTTT.

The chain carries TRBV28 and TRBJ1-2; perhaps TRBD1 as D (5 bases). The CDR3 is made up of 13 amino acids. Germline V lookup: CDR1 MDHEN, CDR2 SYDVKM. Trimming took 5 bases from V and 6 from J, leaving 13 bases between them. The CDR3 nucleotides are TGTGCCAGCAGTCCCGGGACTATGGATGGCTACACCTTC. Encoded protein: CASSPGTMDGYTF.

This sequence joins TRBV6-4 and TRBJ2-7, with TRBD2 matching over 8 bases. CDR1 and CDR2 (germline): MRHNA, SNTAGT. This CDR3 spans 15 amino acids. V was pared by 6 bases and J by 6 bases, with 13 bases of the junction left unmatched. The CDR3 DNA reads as TGTGCCAGCAGGACGAGCGGACTAGCTTCTGTCGAGCAGTACTTC. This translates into CASRTSGLASVEQYF.

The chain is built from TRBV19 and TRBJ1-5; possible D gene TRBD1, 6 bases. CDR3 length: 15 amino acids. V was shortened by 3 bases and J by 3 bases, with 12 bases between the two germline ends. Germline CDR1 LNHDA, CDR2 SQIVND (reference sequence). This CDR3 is CASSIPTGSNQPQHF. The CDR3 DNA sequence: TGTGCCAGTAGTATCCCGACAGGTTCCAATCAGCCCCAGCATTTT.

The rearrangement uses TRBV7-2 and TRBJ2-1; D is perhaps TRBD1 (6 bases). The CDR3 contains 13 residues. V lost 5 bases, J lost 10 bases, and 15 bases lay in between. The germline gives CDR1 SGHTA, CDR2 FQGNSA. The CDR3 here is CASSGSGVEEQFF. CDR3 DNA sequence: TGTGCCAGCAGCGGATCAGGGGTTGAGGAGCAGTTCTTC. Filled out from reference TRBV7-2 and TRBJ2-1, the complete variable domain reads GAGVSQSPSNKVTEKGKDVELRCDPISGHTALYWYRQSLGQGLEFLIYFQGNSAPDKSGLPSDRFSAERTGGSVSTLTIQRTQQEDSAVYLCASSGSGVEEQFFGPGTRLTVL.

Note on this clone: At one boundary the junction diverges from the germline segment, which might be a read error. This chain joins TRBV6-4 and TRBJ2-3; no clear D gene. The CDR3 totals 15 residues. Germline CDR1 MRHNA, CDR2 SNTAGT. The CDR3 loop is CASNDSMGSTDTQYF. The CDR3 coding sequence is TGTGCCAGCAATGACTCGATGGGGAGCACAGATACGCAGTATTTT.

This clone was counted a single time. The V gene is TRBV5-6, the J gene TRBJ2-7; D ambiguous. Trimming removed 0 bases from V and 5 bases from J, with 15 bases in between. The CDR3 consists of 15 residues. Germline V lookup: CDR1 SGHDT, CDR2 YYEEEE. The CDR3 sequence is CASSLGTPLPHEQYF. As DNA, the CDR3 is TGTGCCAGCAGCTTGGGGACCCCGCTACCCCACGAGCAGTACTTC.

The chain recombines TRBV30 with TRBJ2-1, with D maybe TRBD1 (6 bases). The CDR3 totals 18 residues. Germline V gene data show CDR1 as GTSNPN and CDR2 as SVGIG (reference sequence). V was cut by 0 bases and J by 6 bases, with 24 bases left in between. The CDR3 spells CAWSVLWLARGDVNEQFF. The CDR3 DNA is TGTGCCTGGAGTGTACTGTGGTTGGCCAGGGGTGATGTCAATGAGCAGTTCTTC.